A selection of T cell receptor beta chains follows, all from one sample in a study of shared clonotypes between healthy human individuals. Using immunoSEQ multiplex PCR, the repertoire was profiled, and TCRdb retains in-frame clones only, with some absent. The table records approximately 1.4 million clones, 95% to 99% of them present only once. The sequenced material came from naive CD4+ T cells sorted from blood. These TCRs come from a man aged 30-40 years in good health. CDR3s include the opening cysteine and the closing phenylalanine or tryptophan. A D gene is named only where the DNA matches it firmly. A row's size may be missing; if present it is once, few, many or a size class.

D gene | J gene | clone size | V gene | CDR3 protein | CDR3 DNA
- | TRBJ1-5 | - | TRBV28 | CASTKTPGQPQHF | TGTGCCAGCACCAAGACCCCGGGTCAGCCCCAGCATTTT
- | TRBJ2-1 | - | TRBV6-6 | CASSRLTGYPEQFF | TGTGCCAGCAGCCGCCTAACTGGCTACCCTGAGCAGTTCTTC
- | TRBJ1-3 | - | TRBV30 | CAWSRTGTSGNTIYF | TGTGCCTGGAGTCGAACAGGAACCTCTGGAAACACCATATATTTT
- | TRBJ2-5 | - | TRBV11-2 | CASSPEGETQYF | TGTGCCAGCAGTCCGGAGGGGGAGACCCAGTACTTC
TRBD2 | TRBJ2-3 | - | TRBV7-2 | CASSWLLAGESDTQYF | TGTGCCAGCAGCTGGTTGCTAGCGGGAGAGTCAGATACGCAGTATTTT
- | TRBJ2-3 | once | TRBV9 | CASSVGAGAFTDTQYF | TGTGCCAGCAGCGTAGGGGCGGGGGCTTTCACAGATACGCAGTATTTT
- | TRBJ2-7 | - | TRBV30 | CAWSVRWGDEQYF | TGTGCCTGGAGTGTACGTTGGGGGGACGAGCAGTACTTC
- | TRBJ2-4 | - | TRBV5-1 | CASTNAGGGIQYF | TGCGCCAGCACCAACGCAGGGGGAGGCATTCAGTACTTC
TRBD1 | TRBJ1-2 | - | TRBV28 | CASSRTGAGGYTF | TGTGCCAGCAGTCGGACAGGGGCCGGTGGCTACACCTTC
TRBD1 | TRBJ2-1 | - | TRBV10-3 | CAISSQGATYNEQFF | TGTGCCATCAGCTCCCAGGGGGCCACCTACAATGAGCAGTTCTTC
- | TRBJ1-1 | once | TRBV7-9 | CASSITVATEAFF | TGTGCCAGCAGCATTACGGTGGCCACTGAAGCTTTCTTT
TRBD2 | TRBJ2-7 | - | TRBV18 | CASSNPGLAASSYEQYF | TGTGCCAGCTCTAATCCGGGACTAGCGGCTAGCTCCTACGAGCAGTACTTC
TRBD2 | TRBJ2-1 | - | TRBV7-9 | CASRPLPGTSESWEQFF | TGTGCCAGCAGGCCCCTTCCCGGGACTAGCGAATCCTGGGAGCAGTTCTTC
TRBD2 | TRBJ2-7 | - | TRBV6-6 | CASSRAGLAVYEQYF | TGTGCCAGCAGCCGAGCGGGACTAGCGGTATACGAGCAGTACTTC
- | TRBJ1-2 | - | TRBV28 | CASEFGPGPGRGYTF | TGTGCCAGCGAGTTTGGACCGGGGCCCGGACGAGGCTACACCTTC
- | TRBJ1-2 | - | TRBV2 | CASSERYGQGGSAGYTF | TGTGCCAGCAGTGAAAGATATGGGCAGGGAGGTTCCGCTGGCTACACCTTC
TRBD2 | TRBJ2-7 | - | TRBV6-5 | CASSYSPSGRHEQYF | TGTGCCAGCAGTTACTCACCTAGCGGGAGGCACGAGCAGTACTTC
TRBD1 | TRBJ2-6 | - | TRBV9 | CASSGRRDRLSGANVLTF | TGTGCCAGCAGCGGACGCCGGGACAGGTTATCTGGGGCCAACGTCCTGACTTTC
- | TRBJ2-3 | - | TRBV5-4 | CASSSRSNTDTQYF | TGTGCCAGCAGCTCACGGTCTAACACAGATACGCAGTATTTT
- | TRBJ2-2 | - | TRBV19 | CASMLKRGRGELFF | TGTGCCAGCATGCTCAAAAGGGGCCGCGGGGAGCTGTTTTTT
- | TRBJ1-4 | - | TRBV30 | CAWSKGAEKLFF | TGTGCCTGGAGTAAAGGGGCGGAAAAACTGTTTTTT
- | TRBJ1-3 | - | TRBV2 | CASSEYRVSRPGNTIYF | TGTGCCAGCAGTGAATATCGGGTTTCCAGACCTGGAAACACCATATATTTT
- | TRBJ1-1 | - | TRBV25-1 | CASRLNTEAFF | TGTGCCAGCAGACTGAACACTGAAGCTTTCTTT
TRBD2 | TRBJ2-1 | once | TRBV5-4 | CASSLLGLKHNEQFF | TGTGCCAGCAGCCTGCTGGGACTAAAGCACAATGAGCAGTTCTTC
TRBD1 | TRBJ1-2 | - | TRBV18 | CASSPVGQGSNYGYTF | TGTGCCAGCTCACCCGTCGGACAGGGATCGAACTATGGCTACACCTTC
- | TRBJ1-1 | - | TRBV5-1 | CASSSTGSTEAFF | TGCGCCAGCAGCTCGACAGGATCCACTGAAGCTTTCTTT
TRBD2 | TRBJ2-2 | once | TRBV7-9 | CASSLLTSGGANTGELFF | TGTGCCAGCAGCTTACTTACTAGCGGGGGTGCGAACACCGGGGAGCTGTTTTTT
TRBD1 | TRBJ2-2 | - | TRBV11-2 | CASSKQGSGELFF | TGTGCCAGCTCAAAACAGGGGAGCGGGGAGCTGTTTTTT
- | TRBJ2-7 | - | TRBV5-4 | CASSLRGPDEQYF | TGTGCCAGCAGCTTGAGAGGGCCTGACGAGCAGTACTTC
TRBD2 | TRBJ2-1 | once | TRBV4-1 | CASKNSGSSYNEQFF | TGCGCCAGCAAGAATAGCGGGAGCTCCTACAATGAGCAGTTCTTC
- | TRBJ2-6 | once | TRBV11-2 | CASSLPTGGEWANVLTF | TGTGCCAGCAGCCTCCCGACGGGGGGCGAGTGGGCCAACGTCCTGACTTTC
- | TRBJ2-7 | - | TRBV20-1 | CSALWDEQYF | TGCAGTGCTTTATGGGACGAGCAGTACTTC
- | TRBJ2-1 | - | TRBV29-1 | CSVHRDGYNEQFF | TGCAGCGTCCACCGGGACGGGTACAATGAGCAGTTCTTC
- | TRBJ2-6 | - | TRBV30 | CAWNSDSRPFSGANVLTF | TGTGCCTGGAACTCGGATTCACGTCCCTTCTCTGGGGCCAACGTCCTGACTTTC
TRBD2 | TRBJ2-1 | - | TRBV7-3 | CASSLSGGTSNNEQFF | TGTGCCAGCAGCTTGAGTGGGGGGACTAGTAACAATGAGCAGTTCTTC
TRBD2 | TRBJ2-5 | - | TRBV11-3 | CASSPGGLAGNPQETQYF | TGTGCCAGCAGCCCTGGTGGACTAGCGGGAAACCCCCAAGAGACCCAGTACTTC
TRBD2 | TRBJ2-1 | - | TRBV5-1 | CASSEGLQNYNEQFF | TGCGCCAGCAGCGAGGGACTACAGAACTACAATGAGCAGTTCTTC
TRBD2 | TRBJ2-1 | - | TRBV11-3 | CASSLGLANRQFF | TGTGCCAGCAGCTTAGGACTAGCCAATAGGCAGTTCTTC
- | TRBJ2-7 | - | TRBV29-1 | CSVHSKSSYEQYF | TGCAGCGTCCATAGTAAGAGCTCCTACGAGCAGTACTTC
- | TRBJ1-5 | once | TRBV19 | CASSINNQPQHF | TGTGCCAGTAGTATCAACAATCAGCCCCAGCATTTT
TRBD2 | TRBJ2-7 | - | TRBV28 | CASSSPGTRNYEQYF | TGTGCCAGCAGTTCCCCCGGGACTAGGAATTACGAGCAGTACTTC
TRBD1 | TRBJ1-1 | - | TRBV5-1 | CASSQMGTVNTEAFF | TGCGCCAGCAGTCAAATGGGGACAGTTAACACTGAAGCTTTCTTT
- | TRBJ2-2 | - | TRBV28 | CASSSPGGVGTGELFF | TGTGCCAGCAGCTCCCCCGGGGGAGTCGGAACCGGGGAGCTGTTTTTT
TRBD1 | TRBJ2-2 | once | TRBV14 | CASSLRDRGLRVNTGELFF | TGTGCCAGCAGCCTCCGGGACAGGGGGTTGCGGGTGAACACCGGGGAGCTGTTTTTT
- | TRBJ2-5 | - | TRBV19 | CASSIVSGVRETQYF | TGTGCCAGTAGTATAGTATCGGGGGTGCGAGAGACCCAGTACTTC
TRBD2 | TRBJ2-1 | - | TRBV5-1 | CASSYLWTSGRGNEQFF | TGCGCCAGCAGCTACCTCTGGACTAGCGGGAGAGGCAATGAGCAGTTCTTC
TRBD2 | TRBJ2-7 | - | TRBV4-1 | CASSPGLVVYEQYF | TGCGCCAGCAGCCCCGGACTAGTCGTCTACGAGCAGTACTTC
- | TRBJ2-5 | - | TRBV15 | CATSRGQEQETQYF | TGTGCCACCAGCAGAGGACAGGAGCAAGAGACCCAGTACTTC
- | TRBJ1-2 | once | TRBV7-9 | CASSRGSVGYTF | TGTGCCAGCAGCAGGGGTTCTGTTGGCTACACCTTC
- | TRBJ2-2 | - | TRBV7-8 | CASSLGLLHGTENTGELFF | TGTGCCAGCAGCTTAGGTTTACTGCATGGGACTGAGAACACCGGGGAGCTGTTTTTT
- | TRBJ2-3 | - | TRBV7-8 | CASSVSSRGSDTQYF | TGTGCCAGCAGCGTTAGTAGTAGGGGTTCAGATACGCAGTATTTT
TRBD2 | TRBJ2-7 | - | TRBV5-1 | CASSLGTSVSYEQYF | TGCGCCAGCAGCTTGGGGACTAGCGTTTCCTACGAGCAGTACTTC
- | TRBJ2-3 | - | TRBV11-2 | CASSLGIQGPDTQYF | TGTGCCAGCAGCTTGGGCATTCAGGGCCCAGATACGCAGTATTTT
- | TRBJ2-2 | - | TRBV11-2 | CASSLGSLWLPYTGELFF | TGTGCCAGCAGCTTGGGGTCCCTCTGGCTACCATACACCGGGGAGCTGTTTTTT
TRBD1 | TRBJ1-4 | once | TRBV6-6 | CAIWTGVNEKLFF | TGTGCCATATGGACAGGGGTTAATGAAAAACTGTTTTTT
- | TRBJ2-1 | few | TRBV7-6 | CASSGGGDEQFF | TGTGCCAGCAGTGGGGGTGGGGATGAGCAGTTCTTC
TRBD2 | TRBJ2-1 | - | TRBV7-2 | CASSLIAGHTNEQFF | TGTGCCAGCAGTCTAATAGCGGGGCACACCAATGAGCAGTTCTTC
- | TRBJ1-5 | - | TRBV7-2 | CASSSGRGYSNQPQHF | TGTGCCAGCAGCTCCGGACGGGGATATAGCAATCAGCCCCAGCATTTT
- | TRBJ1-5 | - | TRBV19 | CASSIDGQENQPQHF | TGTGCCAGTAGTATAGATGGGCAGGAAAATCAGCCCCAGCATTTT